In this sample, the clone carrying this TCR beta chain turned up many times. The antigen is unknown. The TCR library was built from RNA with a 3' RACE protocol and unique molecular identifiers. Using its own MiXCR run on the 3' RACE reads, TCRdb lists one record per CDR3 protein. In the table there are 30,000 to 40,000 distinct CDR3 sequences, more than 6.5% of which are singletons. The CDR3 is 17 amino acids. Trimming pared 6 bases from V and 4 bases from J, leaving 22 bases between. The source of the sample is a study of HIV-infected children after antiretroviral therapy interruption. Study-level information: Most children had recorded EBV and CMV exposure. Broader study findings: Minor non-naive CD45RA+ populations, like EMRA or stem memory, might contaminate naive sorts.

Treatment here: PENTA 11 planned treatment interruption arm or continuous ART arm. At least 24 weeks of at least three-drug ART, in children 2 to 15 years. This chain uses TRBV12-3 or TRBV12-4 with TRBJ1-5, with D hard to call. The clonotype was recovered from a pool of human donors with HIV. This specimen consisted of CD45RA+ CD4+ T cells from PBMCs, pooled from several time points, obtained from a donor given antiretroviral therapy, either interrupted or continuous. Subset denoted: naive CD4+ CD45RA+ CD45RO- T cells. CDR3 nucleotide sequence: TGTGCCAGCAGCTCGCCCCGGTATAGGGAAGGTAATCAGCCCCAGCATTTT. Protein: CASSSPRYREGNQPQHF.